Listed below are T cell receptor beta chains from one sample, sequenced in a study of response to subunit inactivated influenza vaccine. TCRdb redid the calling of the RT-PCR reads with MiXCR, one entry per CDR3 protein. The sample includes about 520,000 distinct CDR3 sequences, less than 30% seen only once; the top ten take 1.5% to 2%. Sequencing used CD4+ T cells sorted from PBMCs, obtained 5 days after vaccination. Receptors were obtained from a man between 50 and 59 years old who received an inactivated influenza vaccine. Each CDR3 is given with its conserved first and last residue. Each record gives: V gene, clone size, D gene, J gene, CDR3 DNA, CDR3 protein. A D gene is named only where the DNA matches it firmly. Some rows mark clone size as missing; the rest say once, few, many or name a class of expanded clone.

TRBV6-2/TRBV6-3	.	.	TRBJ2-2	TGTGCCAGCAGTCAACGACGGGACGGGGAGCTGTTTTTT	CASSQRRDGELFF
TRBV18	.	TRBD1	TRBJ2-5	TGTGCCAGCTCACCATCGGGTGGACAGGGAGAGACCCAGTACTTC	CASSPSGGQGETQYF
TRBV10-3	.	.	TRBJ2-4	TGTGCCATCAGTGTCGAGGGGAGCATTCAGTACTTC	CAISVEGSIQYF
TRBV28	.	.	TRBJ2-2	TGTGCCAGCAGTTTAAAGGGCGGGGAGCTGTTTTTT	CASSLKGGELFF
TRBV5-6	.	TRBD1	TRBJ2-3	TGTGCCAGCAGCGAACAGGGGGATGGCACAGATACGCAGTATTTT	CASSEQGDGTDTQYF
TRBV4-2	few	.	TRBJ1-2	TGTGCCAGCAGCCAAGTAGCGGGAGGTGATGGCTACACCTTC	CASSQVAGGDGYTF
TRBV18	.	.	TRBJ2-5	TGTGCCAGCTCACCAGGGGTCCCGCTCCGCTACTTC	CASSPGVPLRYF
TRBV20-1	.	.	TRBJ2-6	TGCAGTGCTAAACAGGTCTCTGGGGCCAACGTCCTGACTTTC	CSAKQVSGANVLTF
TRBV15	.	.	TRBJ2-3	TGTGCCACCAGCAGAGCGAGGGGGTGGGATACGCAGTATTTT	CATSRARGWDTQYF
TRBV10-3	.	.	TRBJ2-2	TGTGCCATCAGTGTAATTGGCGGAGCCACCGGGGAGCTGTTTTTT	CAISVIGGATGELFF
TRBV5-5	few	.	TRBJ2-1	TGTGCCAGCAGCTTGGGTCCTACCACCTACAATGAGCAGTTCTTC	CASSLGPTTYNEQFF
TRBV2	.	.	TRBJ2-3	TGTGCCTACCGACCCACAGATACGCAGTATTTT	CAYRPTDTQYF
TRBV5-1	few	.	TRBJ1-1	TGCGCCAGCAGCTTAACTGTGAGGAACACTGAAGCTTTCTTT	CASSLTVRNTEAFF
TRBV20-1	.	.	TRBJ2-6	TGCAGTGCTAGCTCTGGGGCCAACGTCCTGACTTTC	CSASSGANVLTF
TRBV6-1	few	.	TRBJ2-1	TGTGCCAGCAGTATGCTTTTCTCCTACAATGAGCAGTTCTTC	CASSMLFSYNEQFF
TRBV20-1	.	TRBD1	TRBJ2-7	TGCAGTGCGAGGACAGGGTCCCACGAGCAGTACTTC	CSARTGSHEQYF
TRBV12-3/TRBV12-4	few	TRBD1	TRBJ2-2	TGTGCCAGCAGGAAGACAGGGCCGGTCGGGGAGCTGTTTTTT	CASRKTGPVGELFF
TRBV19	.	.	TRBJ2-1	TGTGCCAGTAGTATTACATTCCAGGGACCCTCCCCCAATGAGCAGTTCTTC	CASSITFQGPSPNEQFF
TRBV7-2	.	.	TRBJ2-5	TGTGCCAGCACCAAGAGCCAAGAGACCCAGTACTTC	CASTKSQETQYF
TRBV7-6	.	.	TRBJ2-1	TGTGCCAGCAGCTTAGTAGTGGGACTTTCAAACAATGAGCAGTTCTTC	CASSLVVGLSNNEQFF
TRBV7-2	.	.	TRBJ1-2	TGTGCCAGCAGCCCCCGCGGGGACAACTATGGCTACACCTTC	CASSPRGDNYGYTF
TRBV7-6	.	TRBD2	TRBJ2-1	TGTGCCAGCAGCTCTAGCGGGAGTACCTACAATGAGCAGTTCTTC	CASSSSGSTYNEQFF
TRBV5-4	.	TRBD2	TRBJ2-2	TGTGCCAGCAGTCATCAGCGGGGGGGCAACACCGGGGAGCTGTTTTTT	CASSHQRGGNTGELFF
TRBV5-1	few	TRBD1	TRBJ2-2	TGCGCCAGCAGCTCGGGACAGGGCCACACCGGGGAGCTGTTTTTT	CASSSGQGHTGELFF
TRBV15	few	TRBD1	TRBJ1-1	TGTGCCACCAGCAGAGGACAGGGAAACACTGAAGCTTTCTTT	CATSRGQGNTEAFF
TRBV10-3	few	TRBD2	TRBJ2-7	TGTGCCATCAGTGAGTCCTATCCCGCTAGCGGGAGAGCCTACGAGCAGTACTTC	CAISESYPASGRAYEQYF
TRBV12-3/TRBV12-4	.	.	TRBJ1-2	TGTGCCAGCAGCCCGGGTGCAGGTGGCTACACCTTC	CASSPGAGGYTF
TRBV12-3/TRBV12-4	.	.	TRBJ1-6	TGTGCCAGCAGTTTGGCCGACGGCCCCCTCCACTTT	CASSLADGPLHF
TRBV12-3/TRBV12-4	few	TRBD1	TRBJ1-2	TGTGCCAGCAGTTTATACGGGACAGGGAATGGCTACACCTTC	CASSLYGTGNGYTF
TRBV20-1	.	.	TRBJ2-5	TGCAGTGCTCCCCACGGTGGGGCGCAAGAGACCCAGTACTTC	CSAPHGGAQETQYF
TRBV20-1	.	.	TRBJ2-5	TGCAGTGCTAGAGTTTGGCAGAAAGAGACCCAGTACTTC	CSARVWQKETQYF
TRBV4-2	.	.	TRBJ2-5	TGTGCCAGCAGCCAAGATCCCGCCCGATCCGAGACCCAGTACTTC	CASSQDPARSETQYF
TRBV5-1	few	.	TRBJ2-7	TGCGCCAGCAGAGGGAATCGATCCCACGAGCAGTACTTC	CASRGNRSHEQYF
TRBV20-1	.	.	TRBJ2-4	TGCAGTGGCTCGACGGGAGCCAAAAACATTCAGTACTTC	CSGSTGAKNIQYF
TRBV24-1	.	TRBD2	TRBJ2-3	TGTGCCACCAGTGACCGTACACTCCTGGGGGGGAAAGCAGATACGCAGTATTTT	CATSDRTLLGGKADTQYF
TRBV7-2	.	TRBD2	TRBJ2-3	TGTGCCAGCAGCTTTGCTAGCGGGGGGACCATCACAGATACGCAGTATTTT	CASSFASGGTITDTQYF
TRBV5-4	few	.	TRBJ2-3	TGTGCCAGCAGCTTGGTGTCAGGGAGAACAGATACGCAGTATTTT	CASSLVSGRTDTQYF
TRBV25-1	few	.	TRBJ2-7	TGTGCCAGCAGCAGGGCGTCCACCTACGAGCAGTACTTC	CASSRASTYEQYF
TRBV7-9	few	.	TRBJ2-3	TGTGCCAGCAGCTTATCCCTACGGGGGGATACGCAGTATTTT	CASSLSLRGDTQYF
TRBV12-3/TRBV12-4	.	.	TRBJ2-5	TGTGCCAGCAGTAGAGAGGTGGGGGGGCAGACCCAGTACTTC	CASSREVGGQTQYF
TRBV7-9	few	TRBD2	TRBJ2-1	TGTGCCAGCAGCCCGCTTCCCCAGGCTAGCGGGTACAATGAGCAGTTCTTC	CASSPLPQASGYNEQFF
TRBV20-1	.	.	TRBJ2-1	TGCAGTGCTAGATTGGGTCCTAGCGTCGGCCGAATCGGTGAGCAGTTCTTC	CSARLGPSVGRIGEQFF
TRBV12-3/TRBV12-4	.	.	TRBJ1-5	TGTGCCAGCAGTCCTCCCCGGGGGCAGCCCCAGCATTTT	CASSPPRGQPQHF
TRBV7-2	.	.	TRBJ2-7	TGTGCCAGCAGCCCATCCCTTTGGGAGCAGTACTTC	CASSPSLWEQYF
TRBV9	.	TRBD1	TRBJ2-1	TGTGCCAGCAGCAAGGGACAGGGGGCTTACAATGAGCAGTTCTTC	CASSKGQGAYNEQFF